This T cell receptor beta chain was recorded in a study of tumor and adjacent non-tumor tissue in lung cancer. At the level of the study: Patients were aged about 31 to 85, nine to eleven men and a handful of women, stage I to III. On average, productive TCRbeta reads reached some 4.4 million per sample. Whole-study findings and limits: Shorter survival was associated with higher TCR diversity in tumors.

The template was RNA from unsorted bulk tissue. TCRbeta libraries were built with three rounds of nested PCR, modified from ARM-PCR. TCRdb itself ran the multiplex PCR reads through MiXCR, one entry per CDR3 protein. Among 200,000 to 250,000 distinct CDR3 sequences listed, 60% to 75% were seen once. This clonotype was detected only once. What it binds is unknown. The junction does not match germline at one end; this may be a read error. The CDR3 covers 15 residues. The germline gives CDR1 MNHNY, CDR2 SVGAGI (reference sequence). The specimen sequenced was lung tumor tissue. The chain is built from TRBV6-6 and TRBJ2-5; D may be TRBD1 (6 bases). The origin of this receptor is a man aged 55 to 70 with non-small cell lung cancer. CDR3 DNA: TGTGCCAGCAGCCCAGCAAGGGGGATACAAGGGACCCAATACTTC. Amino acid sequence: CASSPARGIQGTQYF.